The present entry profiles one T cell receptor (beta chain) with its context. Antigen: not known. Here immunoSEQ multiplex PCR was the method, and the copy in TCRdb shows in-frame clones only, minus some. The sample has 95,000 to 150,000 clones; around nine tenths are singletons. Germline assignment: CDR1 SQVTM and CDR2 ANQGSEA. The CDR3 length is 13 residues. Trimming took off 0 bases at V and 6 bases at J, with 9 bases between the two ends. This specimen comes from a study of T cell responses to AZD1222 COVID-19 vaccine. Study-level results: Regions 160-218 and 743-854 held dominance among vaccine-associated CD4 TCRs, which spanned spike. Clonal diversity was possibly underestimated; the donors were predominantly white British and more often female.

The origin of this receptor is an adult in good health. The material was peripheral blood, obtained on day 0 of AZD1222 vaccination. The rearrangement uses TRBV29-1 and TRBJ1-5; possible D gene TRBD1, 6 bases. CDR3 in amino acids: CSVEEGGGQPQHF. The DNA for the CDR3 is TGCAGCGTTGAAGAAGGGGGTGGTCAGCCCCAGCATTTT.